Each of the 13 T cell receptor beta chains below was sequenced from the same sample in a study of OX40 agonist ivuxolimab in advanced cancers. Library preparation used the immunoSEQ multiplex PCR assay. TCRdb took over this immuneACCESS table, retaining in-frame rearrangements with V and J assigned. Such tables are incomplete; in checked studies, under half of the missing clones stem from an unresolved V gene, and the remainder is unexplained. Here the sample has some 59,000 clones; 90% occur a single time. The top ten clones comprise 4.8% of the sample. The material was CD4+ or CD8+ T cells sorted from blood, obtained in a trial of the OX40 agonist ivuxolimab. These receptors were taken from an adult with an advanced solid tumor such as melanoma, head and neck, liver or kidney cancer.

This sequence joins TRBV12-5 and TRBJ2-5, with D tentatively TRBD1 (5 bases). The V gene lost 7 bases and the J gene lost 0 bases, with 15 bases spanning the gap. CDR3 size: 15 residues. The germline gives CDR1 LGHNT, CDR2 FRNRAP. CDR3 residues: CASAKGQIHQETQYF. In DNA, the CDR3 is TGTGCTAGTGCCAAGGGGCAGATCCACCAAGAGACCCAGTACTTC.

The genes are TRBV7-3 and TRBJ2-2; the D is unclear. Germline loops: CDR1 SGHTA, CDR2 FQGTGA. The CDR3 is 14 residues long. The germline V and J ends were trimmed by 2 bases and 6 bases, with 10 bases remaining between them. The CDR3 here is CASSLAGVAGELFF. CDR3 coding DNA: TGTGCCAGCAGCTTAGCAGGTGTAGCCGGGGAGCTGTTTTTT.

DNA for the CDR3: TGTGCCAGCACCGGACAGGGGGCCACTGAAGCTTTCTTT. Its translation: CASTGQGATEAFF. This sequence joins TRBV2 and TRBJ1-1; TRBD1 matches at 11 bases. Trimming took 7 bases from V and 4 from J; bases not matched to a gene: 2. Germline values: CDR1 SNHLY, CDR2 FYNNEI. The CDR3 is made up of 13 amino acids.

The chain combines TRBV9 with TRBJ2-2; possible D gene TRBD1, 6 bases. This CDR3 region has 15 residues. Trimming shortened V by 0 bases and J by 0 bases, and 6 bases separated the two germline ends. Germline CDR1 is SGDLS and CDR2 is YYNGEE. This CDR3 is CASSVAGANTGELFF. The CDR3 bases are TGTGCCAGCAGCGTAGCAGGGGCGAACACCGGGGAGCTGTTTTTT.

The genes are TRBV6-6 and TRBJ1-2; 7 positions match TRBD1. Trimming removed 5 bases from V and 4 bases from J; junction bases left unmatched: 10. Looked up from germline, CDR1 is MNHNY and CDR2 is SVGAGI (reference sequence). This CDR3 comprises 15 residues. The DNA for the CDR3 is TGTGCCAGCAGTCTGACAGGGACGGCGGGCTATGGCTACACCTTC. It specifies CASSLTGTAGYGYTF.

This chain links TRBV6-8 with TRBJ2-2; D is unresolved. The CDR3 contains 13 residues. Trimming took off 5 bases at V and 0 bases at J, with 4 bases between the two ends. CDR1 and CDR2 (germline): MNHGY, SAAAGT. This CDR3 reads CASSRANTGELFF. The CDR3 bases are TGTGCCAGCAGTCGTGCGAACACCGGGGAGCTGTTTTTT.

The chain recombines TRBV19 with TRBJ2-2; a possible D gene is TRBD2 (5 bases). Germline CDR1 LNHDA, CDR2 SQIVND (reference sequence). There are 16 residues in the CDR3. Trimming left V 1 base short and J 1 base short, with 10 bases between. The DNA of the CDR3 is TGTGCCAGTAGTATAGTTTCCGCGGGGAACACCGGGGAGCTGTTTTTT. It codes for CASSIVSAGNTGELFF.

The chain recombines TRBV4-2 with TRBJ1-5; D call uncertain. Per the germline V gene, CDR1 is LGHNA and CDR2 is YNFKEQ. V was trimmed by 0 bases and J by 4 bases, leaving 7 bases between them. The CDR3 totals 14 residues. Written as DNA, the CDR3 is TGTGCCAGCAGCCAAGATCTGCAGAATCAGCCCCAGCATTTT. It specifies CASSQDLQNQPQHF.

The chain combines TRBV6-4 with TRBJ2-2, with a weak D call TRBD1 (6 bases). Germline loops: CDR1 MRHNA, CDR2 SNTAGT. Trimming removed 3 bases from V and 5 bases from J, with 10 bases in between. The CDR3 is 14 amino acids. The CDR3 DNA reads as TGTGCCAGCAGTGAACAGGGTGGTACCGGGGAGCTGTTTTTT. Translating gives CASSEQGGTGELFF.

The chain joins TRBV7-9 to TRBJ2-5, with 10 bases lining up with TRBD2. This CDR3 has 16 residues. Germline V CDR1 and CDR2: SEHNR, FQNEAQ (reference sequence). After removal of 3 bases from V and 2 bases from J, the junction contained 6 bases not matched to a gene. The DNA for the CDR3 is TGTGCCAGCAGCTTGGGTAGCGGGGGGCTACAAGAGACCCAGTACTTC. Translation gives CASSLGSGGLQETQYF.

The V gene is TRBV2, the J gene TRBJ2-7; 7 bases align to TRBD2. V was clipped by 4 bases and J by 6 bases; unmatched bases: 9. Germline CDR1 SNHLY, CDR2 FYNNEI. CDR3 length equals 14 residues. The DNA for the CDR3 is TGTGCCAGCAGTGTCTGGGCCCCGGGAGGCGAGCAGTACTTC. Its translation: CASSVWAPGGEQYF.

The chain carries TRBV28 and TRBJ1-5; D unresolved. Germline V gene data show CDR1 as MDHEN and CDR2 as SYDVKM. The V end lost 3 bases, the J end lost 8 bases, and 17 bases lay between the germline ends. This CDR3 has 15 residues. The CDR3 DNA reads as TGTGCCAGCAGTTTGGAGCGGGCCGGTCGGGAGCCCCAGCATTTT. It codes for CASSLERAGREPQHF.

The rearrangement joins TRBV28 to TRBJ2-5, with unresolved D. The germline gives CDR1 MDHEN, CDR2 SYDVKM. This CDR3 has 14 amino acids. V dropped 6 bases and J dropped 1 base, with 12 bases sitting between them. The CDR3 sequence is CASSPHGPQETQYF. Written as DNA, the CDR3 is TGTGCCAGCAGCCCTCACGGGCCCCAAGAGACCCAGTACTTC. Full variable domain (missing parts from reference TRBV28 and TRBJ2-5): DVKVTQSSRYLVKRTGEKVFLECVQDMDHENMFWYRQDPGLGLRLIYFSYDVKMKEKGDIPEGYSVSREKKERFSLILESASTNQTSMYLCASSPHGPQETQYFGPGTRLLVL.